The rows below give T cell receptor beta chains drawn from one sample of a study of shared clonotypes between healthy human individuals. Profiling relied on immunoSEQ multiplex PCR, and the TCRdb table lists in-frame clones only, not all of them. The sample lists 1 million to 1.2 million clones, approximately 77% occurring once. The sample consisted of memory CD4+ T cells from PBMCs. These receptors originate from a man younger than 30 in good health. Some clones in this sample may be carry-over from other donors' samples. The CDR3 runs from the conserved cysteine through the conserved F or W. Each record gives: D gene, clone size, J gene, V gene, CDR3 protein, CDR3 DNA. A D gene is named only where the DNA matches it firmly. Where a row states a size, it is once, few, many or the class of an expanded clone; other rows omit it.

d_gene: TRBD1; abundance: .; j_gene: TRBJ1-1; v_gene: TRBV5-6; CDR3aa: CASSLTGETEAFF; CDR3nt: TGTGCCAGCAGCTTGACAGGGGAGACTGAAGCTTTCTTT
d_gene: TRBD2; abundance: .; j_gene: TRBJ2-3; v_gene: TRBV4-1; CDR3aa: CASSQDTLGTSGGGDTQYF; CDR3nt: TGCGCCAGCAGCCAAGACACCTTAGGGACTAGCGGAGGGGGGGATACGCAGTATTTT
d_gene: TRBD1; abundance: .; j_gene: TRBJ1-1; v_gene: TRBV6-6; CDR3aa: CASSRQGRDTEAFF; CDR3nt: TGTGCCAGCAGTAGACAGGGGCGGGACACTGAAGCTTTCTTT
d_gene: .; abundance: .; j_gene: TRBJ1-1; v_gene: TRBV19; CDR3aa: CASISRGTEAFF; CDR3nt: TGTGCCAGTATCTCGAGAGGGACTGAAGCTTTCTTT
d_gene: .; abundance: .; j_gene: TRBJ1-5; v_gene: TRBV15; CDR3aa: CATTTRTGNQPQHF; CDR3nt: TGTGCCACCACCACGCGTACAGGGAATCAGCCCCAGCATTTT
d_gene: .; abundance: .; j_gene: TRBJ2-5; v_gene: TRBV5-4; CDR3aa: CASSSGLAGRETQYF; CDR3nt: TGTGCCAGCAGCTCGGGACTCGCAGGGAGGGAGACCCAGTACTTC
d_gene: TRBD1; abundance: .; j_gene: TRBJ1-5; v_gene: TRBV4-1; CDR3aa: CASSQEGGQNSNQPQHF; CDR3nt: TGCGCCAGCAGCCAAGAGGGGGGACAGAATAGCAATCAGCCCCAGCATTTT
d_gene: TRBD2; abundance: .; j_gene: TRBJ2-7; v_gene: TRBV19; CDR3aa: CASSQLGGGPSGRAYEQYF; CDR3nt: TGTGCCAGTAGCCAGCTGGGGGGGGGACCTAGCGGGAGAGCCTACGAGCAGTACTTC
d_gene: .; abundance: few; j_gene: TRBJ1-2; v_gene: TRBV14; CDR3aa: CASRALFYGYTF; CDR3nt: TGTGCCAGCAGGGCGCTCTTCTATGGCTACACCTTC
d_gene: .; abundance: few; j_gene: TRBJ1-1; v_gene: TRBV2; CDR3aa: CASSDGHRYTEAFF; CDR3nt: TGTGCCAGCAGTGACGGCCATCGGTACACTGAAGCTTTCTTT
d_gene: .; abundance: .; j_gene: TRBJ2-7; v_gene: TRBV27; CDR3aa: CASTRNSGVGAGEQYF; CDR3nt: TGTGCCAGCACCCGGAACTCGGGGGTGGGTGCTGGCGAGCAGTACTTC